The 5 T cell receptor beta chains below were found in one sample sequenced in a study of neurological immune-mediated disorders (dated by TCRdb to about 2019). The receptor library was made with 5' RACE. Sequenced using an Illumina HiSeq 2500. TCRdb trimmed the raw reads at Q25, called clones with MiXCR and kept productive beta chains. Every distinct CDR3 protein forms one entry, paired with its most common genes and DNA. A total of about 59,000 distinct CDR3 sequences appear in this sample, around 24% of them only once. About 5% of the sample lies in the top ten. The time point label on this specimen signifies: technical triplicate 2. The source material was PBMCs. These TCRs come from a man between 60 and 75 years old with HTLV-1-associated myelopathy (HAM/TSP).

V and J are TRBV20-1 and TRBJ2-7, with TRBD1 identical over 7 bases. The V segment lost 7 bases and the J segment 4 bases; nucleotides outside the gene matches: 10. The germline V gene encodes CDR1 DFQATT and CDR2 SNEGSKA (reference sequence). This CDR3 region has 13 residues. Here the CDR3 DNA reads TGCAGTGTTGGTGGGACAGTTGGATACGAGCAGTACTTC. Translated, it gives CSVGGTVGYEQYF.

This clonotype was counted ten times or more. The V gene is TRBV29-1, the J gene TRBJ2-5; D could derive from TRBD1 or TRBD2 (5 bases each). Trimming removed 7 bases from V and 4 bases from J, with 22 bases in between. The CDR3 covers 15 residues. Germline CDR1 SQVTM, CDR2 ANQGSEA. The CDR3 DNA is TGCAGCGCAAAACTCGGGACGGGAAGTGTAGAGACCCAGTACTTC. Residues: CSAKLGTGSVETQYF.

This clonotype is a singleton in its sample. CDR3: CASSAYLSGTDTQYF. Written as DNA, the CDR3 is TGCGCCAGCAGCGCCTACTTGAGCGGCACAGATACGCAGTATTTT. The V and J genes are TRBV5-1 and TRBJ2-3; D ambiguous. The CDR3 runs 15 residues. The V and J ends lost 4 bases and 1 base respectively, with 13 bases between them. Germline V gene sequence: CDR1 SGHRS, CDR2 YFSETQ. The variable domain in full, with the rest retrieved from reference TRBV5-1 and TRBJ2-3, is KAGVTQTPRYLIKTRGQQVTLSCSPISGHRSVSWYQQTPGQGLQFLFEYFSETQRNKGNFPGRFSGRQFSNSRSEMNVSTLELGDSALYLCASSAYLSGTDTQYFGPGTRLTVL.

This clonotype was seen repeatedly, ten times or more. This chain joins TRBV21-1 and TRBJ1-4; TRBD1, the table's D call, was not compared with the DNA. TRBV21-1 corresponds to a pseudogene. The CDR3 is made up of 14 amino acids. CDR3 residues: CASSKPGSVEKLFF. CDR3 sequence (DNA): TGTGCCAGCAGCAAACCAGGGAGCGTTGAAAAACTGTTTTTT.

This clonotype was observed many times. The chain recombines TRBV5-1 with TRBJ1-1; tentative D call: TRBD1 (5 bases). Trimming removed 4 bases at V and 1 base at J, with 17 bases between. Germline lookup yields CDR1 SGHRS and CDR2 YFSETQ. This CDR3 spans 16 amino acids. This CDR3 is CASSPVIRVSNTEAFF. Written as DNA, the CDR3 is TGCGCCAGCAGCCCGGTGATCAGGGTCTCGAACACTGAAGCTTTCTTT.